The subject of this entry is one T cell receptor beta chain. What it binds is unknown. This entry comes from a study of OX40 agonist ivuxolimab in advanced cancers. Overall study context: Dosing consisted of intravenous ivuxolimab at 0.01 to 10 mg/kg every 2 weeks. Study-wide findings and caveats: Circulating CD4+ and CD8+ T cells showed clonal expansion by week 6 at 0.1 to 3.0 mg/kg. Averaged across samples, CD8+ T cells carried more expanded clones than CD4+ did.

Germline V gene sequence: CDR1 MDHEN, CDR2 SYDVKM. This CDR3 is built from 13 residues. Trimming stripped 10 bases from V and 4 bases from J, with 16 bases between. Here immunoSEQ multiplex PCR was the method, and the copy in TCRdb shows in-frame clones only, minus some. The sample shows tens of thousands of clones, about 88% of them seen only once. This clonotype was sampled from an adult with an advanced solid tumor such as melanoma, head and neck, liver or kidney cancer. This rearrangement joins TRBV28 to TRBJ1-2; D unclear. The specimen was CD4+ or CD8+ T cells sorted from blood, collected in a trial of the OX40 agonist ivuxolimab. CDR3 loop: CATRKGGFYGYTF. As DNA, the CDR3 is TGTGCCACCAGAAAGGGAGGGTTCTATGGCTACACCTTC.